The T cell receptor (beta chain) described here comes from a study of technical replicates of blood from several donors. This CDR3 region has 17 residues. Germline lookup yields CDR1 SGDLS and CDR2 YYNGEE. V lost 2 bases and J lost 2; bases outside the gene matches: 4. The method was immunoSEQ multiplex PCR; TCRdb's version includes in-frame clones alone and lacks a portion of them. The sample has about 72,000 clones, around 93% seen once. Material: T cells isolated from PBMCs. The sequence derives from a human donor in good health. The genes are TRBV9 and TRBJ2-6, with 10 nucleotides matching TRBD1. The DNA for the CDR3 is TGTGCCAGCAGCGTGACCGGGACAGGGGCTGGGGCCAACGTCCTGACTTTC. Translation gives CASSVTGTGAGANVLTF.